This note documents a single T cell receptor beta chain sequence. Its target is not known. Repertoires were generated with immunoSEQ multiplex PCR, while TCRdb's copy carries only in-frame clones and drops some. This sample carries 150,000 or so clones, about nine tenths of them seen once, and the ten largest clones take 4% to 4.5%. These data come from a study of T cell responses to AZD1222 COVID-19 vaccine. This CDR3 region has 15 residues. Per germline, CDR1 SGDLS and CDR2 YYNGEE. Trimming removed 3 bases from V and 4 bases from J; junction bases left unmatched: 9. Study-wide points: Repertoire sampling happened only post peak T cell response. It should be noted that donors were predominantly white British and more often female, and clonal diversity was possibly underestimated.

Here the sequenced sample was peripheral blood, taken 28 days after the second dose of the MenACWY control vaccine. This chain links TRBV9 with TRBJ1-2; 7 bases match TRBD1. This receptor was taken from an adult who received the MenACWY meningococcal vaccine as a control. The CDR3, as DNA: TGTGCCAGCAGCGCGAAAATACAGGGGATCTATGGCTACACCTTC. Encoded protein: CASSAKIQGIYGYTF.